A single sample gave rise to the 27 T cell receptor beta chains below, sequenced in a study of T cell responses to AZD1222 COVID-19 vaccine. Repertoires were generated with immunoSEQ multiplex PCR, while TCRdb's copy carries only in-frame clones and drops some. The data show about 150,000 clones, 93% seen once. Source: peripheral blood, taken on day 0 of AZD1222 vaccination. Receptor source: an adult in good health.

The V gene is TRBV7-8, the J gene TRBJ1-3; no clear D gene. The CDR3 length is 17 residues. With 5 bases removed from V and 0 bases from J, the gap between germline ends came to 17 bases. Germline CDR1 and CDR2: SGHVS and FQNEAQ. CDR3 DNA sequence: TGTGCCAGCAGCCGAGGCGGTTACACCGGCTCTGGAAACACCATATATTTT. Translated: CASSRGGYTGSGNTIYF.

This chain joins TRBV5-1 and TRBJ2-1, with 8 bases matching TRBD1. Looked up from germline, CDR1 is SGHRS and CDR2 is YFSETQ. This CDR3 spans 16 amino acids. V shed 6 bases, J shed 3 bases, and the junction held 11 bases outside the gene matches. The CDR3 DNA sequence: TGCGCCAGCAAACAGGTACCGGGACAGGACTACAATGAGCAGTTCTTC. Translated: CASKQVPGQDYNEQFF.

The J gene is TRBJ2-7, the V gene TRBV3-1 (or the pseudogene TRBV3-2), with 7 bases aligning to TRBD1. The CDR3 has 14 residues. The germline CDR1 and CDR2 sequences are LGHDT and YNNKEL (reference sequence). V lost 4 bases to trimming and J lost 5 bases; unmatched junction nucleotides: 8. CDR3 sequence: CASSPRDRVHEQYF. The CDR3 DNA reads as TGTGCCAGCAGCCCCCGAGACAGGGTCCACGAGCAGTACTTC.

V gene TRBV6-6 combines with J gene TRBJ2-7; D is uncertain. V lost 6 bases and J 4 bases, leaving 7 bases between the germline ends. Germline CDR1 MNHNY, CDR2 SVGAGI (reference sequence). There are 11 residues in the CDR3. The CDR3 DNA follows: TGTGCCAGCAGCACCCAATACGAGCAGTACTTC. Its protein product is CASSTQYEQYF.

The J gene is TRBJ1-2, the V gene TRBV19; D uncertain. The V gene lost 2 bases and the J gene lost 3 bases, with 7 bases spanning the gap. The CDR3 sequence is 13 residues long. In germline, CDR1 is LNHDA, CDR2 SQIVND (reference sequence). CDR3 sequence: CASSIHGDYGYTF. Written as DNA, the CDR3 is TGTGCCAGTAGTATACATGGTGACTATGGCTACACCTTC.

As DNA, the CDR3 is TGTGCCAGCACCCTAGCAGAGACAGTTGGGCAGTTCTTC. Protein product: CASTLAETVGQFF. The chain joins TRBV6-6 to TRBJ2-1; D might be TRBD1 or TRBD2, each matching 5 bases. Trimming shortened V by 7 bases and J by 12 bases, and 19 bases separated the two germline ends. There are 13 residues in the CDR3. Per germline, CDR1 MNHNY and CDR2 SVGAGI (reference sequence).

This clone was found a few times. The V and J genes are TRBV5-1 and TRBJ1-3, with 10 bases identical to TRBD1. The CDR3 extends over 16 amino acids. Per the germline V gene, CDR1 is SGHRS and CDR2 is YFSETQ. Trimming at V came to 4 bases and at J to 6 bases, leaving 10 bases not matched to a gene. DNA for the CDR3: TGCGCCAGCAGCCTCGGGACAGGGGTTCATCAAAACACCATATATTTT. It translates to CASSLGTGVHQNTIYF.

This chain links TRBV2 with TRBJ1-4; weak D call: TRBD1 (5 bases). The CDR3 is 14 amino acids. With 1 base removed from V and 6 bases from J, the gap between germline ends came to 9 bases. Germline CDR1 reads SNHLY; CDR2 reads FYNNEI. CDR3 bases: TGTGCCAGCAGTGAAGGGGGGTGGGATGAAAAACTGTTTTTT. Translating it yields CASSEGGWDEKLFF.

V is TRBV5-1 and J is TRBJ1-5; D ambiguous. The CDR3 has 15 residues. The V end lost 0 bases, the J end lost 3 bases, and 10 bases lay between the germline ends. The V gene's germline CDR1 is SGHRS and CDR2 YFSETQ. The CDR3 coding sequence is TGCGCCAGCAGCTTGGAACCTCTCTCCAATCAGCCCCAGCATTTT. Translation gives CASSLEPLSNQPQHF.

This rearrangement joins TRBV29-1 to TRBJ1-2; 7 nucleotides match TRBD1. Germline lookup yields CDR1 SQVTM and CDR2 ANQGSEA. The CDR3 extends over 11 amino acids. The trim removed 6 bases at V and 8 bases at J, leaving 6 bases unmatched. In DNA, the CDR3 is TGCAGCGTCCACACAGGGGACGGCTACACCTTC. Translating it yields CSVHTGDGYTF. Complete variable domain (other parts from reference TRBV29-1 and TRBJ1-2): SAVISQKPSRDICQRGTSLTIQCQVDSQVTMMFWYRQQPGQSLTLIATANQGSEATYESGFVIDKFPISRPNLTFSTLTVSNMSPEDSSIYLCSVHTGDGYTFGSGTRLTVV.

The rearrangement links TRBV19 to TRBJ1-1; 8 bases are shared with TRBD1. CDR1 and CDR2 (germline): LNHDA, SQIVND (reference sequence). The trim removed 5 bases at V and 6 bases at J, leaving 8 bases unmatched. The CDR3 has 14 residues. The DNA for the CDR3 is TGTGCCAGTAGTTCGGACAGGGAAGGATCTGAAGCTTTCTTT. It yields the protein CASSSDREGSEAFF.

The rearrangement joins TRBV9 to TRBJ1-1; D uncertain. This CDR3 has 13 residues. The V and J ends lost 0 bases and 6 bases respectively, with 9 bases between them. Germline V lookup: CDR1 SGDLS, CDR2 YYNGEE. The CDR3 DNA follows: TGTGCCAGCAGCGTAGGGACGGCGGCTGAAGCTTTCTTT. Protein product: CASSVGTAAEAFF.

The DNA of the CDR3 is TGCAGCGTTGTTTGGCCGTTATACAATGAGCAGTTCTTC. Its translation: CSVVWPLYNEQFF. The chain employs TRBV29-1 and TRBJ2-1, with unresolved D. Germline V gene sequence: CDR1 SQVTM, CDR2 ANQGSEA. The CDR3 loop spans 13 amino acids. V lost 4 bases, J lost 4 bases, and 11 bases lay in between.

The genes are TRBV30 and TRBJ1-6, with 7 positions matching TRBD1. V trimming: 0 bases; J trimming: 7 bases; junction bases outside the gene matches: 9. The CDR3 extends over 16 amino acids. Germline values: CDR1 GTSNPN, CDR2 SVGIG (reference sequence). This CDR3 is CAWSVPDRPRNSPLHF. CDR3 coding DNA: TGTGCCTGGAGTGTCCCGGACAGGCCAAGGAATTCACCCCTCCACTTT.

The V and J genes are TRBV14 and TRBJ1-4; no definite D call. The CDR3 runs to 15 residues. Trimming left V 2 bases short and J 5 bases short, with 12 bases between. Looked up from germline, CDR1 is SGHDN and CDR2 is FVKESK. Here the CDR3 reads CASSQSGLINEKLFF. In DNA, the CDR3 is TGTGCCAGCAGCCAAAGCGGCCTGATAAATGAAAAACTGTTTTTT.

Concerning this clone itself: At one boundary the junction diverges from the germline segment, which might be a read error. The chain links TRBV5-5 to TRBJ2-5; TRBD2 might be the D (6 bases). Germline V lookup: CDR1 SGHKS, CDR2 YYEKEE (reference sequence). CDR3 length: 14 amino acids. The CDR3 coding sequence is TGTGCCAGCAGGTTGGGACGGCCTTCGGGGGACCAGTACTTC. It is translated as CASRLGRPSGDQYF.

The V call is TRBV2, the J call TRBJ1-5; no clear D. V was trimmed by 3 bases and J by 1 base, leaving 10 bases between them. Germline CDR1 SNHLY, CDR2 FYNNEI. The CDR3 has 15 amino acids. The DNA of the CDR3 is TGTGCCAGCAGTGATCCCGAGAGGAGCAATCAGCCCCAGCATTTT. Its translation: CASSDPERSNQPQHF.

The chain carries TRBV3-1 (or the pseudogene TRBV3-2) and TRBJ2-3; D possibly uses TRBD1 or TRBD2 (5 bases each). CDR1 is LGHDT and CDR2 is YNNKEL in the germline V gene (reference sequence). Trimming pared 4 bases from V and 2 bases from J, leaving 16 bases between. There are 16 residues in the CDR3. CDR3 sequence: CASSPGTWLDTDTQYF. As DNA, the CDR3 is TGTGCCAGCAGCCCCGGGACGTGGCTGGACACAGATACGCAGTATTTT.

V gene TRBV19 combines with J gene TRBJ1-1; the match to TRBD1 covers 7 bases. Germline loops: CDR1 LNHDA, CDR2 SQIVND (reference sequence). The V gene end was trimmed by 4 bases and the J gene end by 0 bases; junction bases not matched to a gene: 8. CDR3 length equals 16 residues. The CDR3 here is CASSSLGTEMNTEAFF. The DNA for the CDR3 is TGTGCCAGTAGTAGCCTTGGGACAGAAATGAACACTGAAGCTTTCTTT. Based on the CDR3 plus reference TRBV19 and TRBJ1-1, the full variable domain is DGGITQSPKYLFRKEGQNVTLSCEQNLNHDAMYWYRQDPGQGLRLIYYSQIVNDFQKGDIAEGYSVSREKKESFPLTVTSAQKNPTAFYLCASSSLGTEMNTEAFFGQGTRLTVV.

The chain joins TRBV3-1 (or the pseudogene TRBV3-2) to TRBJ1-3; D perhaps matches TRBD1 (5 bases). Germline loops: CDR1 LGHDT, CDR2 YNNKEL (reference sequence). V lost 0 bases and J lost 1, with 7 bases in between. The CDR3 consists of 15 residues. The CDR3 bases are TGTGCCAGCAGCCAAGATTCAGGGTCTGGAAACACCATATATTTT. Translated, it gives CASSQDSGSGNTIYF.

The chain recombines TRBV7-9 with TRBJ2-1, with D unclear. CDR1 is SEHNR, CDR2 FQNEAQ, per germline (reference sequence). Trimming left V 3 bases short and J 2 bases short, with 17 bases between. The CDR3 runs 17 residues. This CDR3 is CASSLGTAETAYNEQFF. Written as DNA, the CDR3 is TGTGCCAGCAGCTTGGGAACGGCGGAGACCGCCTACAATGAGCAGTTCTTC.

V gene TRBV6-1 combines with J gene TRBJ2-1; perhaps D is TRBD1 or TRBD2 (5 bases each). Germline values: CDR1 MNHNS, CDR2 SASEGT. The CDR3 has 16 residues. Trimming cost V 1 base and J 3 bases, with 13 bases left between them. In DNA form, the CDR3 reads TGTGCCAGCAGTGAAGTTAGCGCACAGGACTACAATGAGCAGTTCTTC. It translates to CASSEVSAQDYNEQFF.

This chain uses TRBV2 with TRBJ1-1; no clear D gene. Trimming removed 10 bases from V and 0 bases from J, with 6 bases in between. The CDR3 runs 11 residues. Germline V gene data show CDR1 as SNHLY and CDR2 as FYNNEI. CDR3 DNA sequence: TGTGCCACCCGAATGAACACTGAAGCTTTCTTT. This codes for CATRMNTEAFF.

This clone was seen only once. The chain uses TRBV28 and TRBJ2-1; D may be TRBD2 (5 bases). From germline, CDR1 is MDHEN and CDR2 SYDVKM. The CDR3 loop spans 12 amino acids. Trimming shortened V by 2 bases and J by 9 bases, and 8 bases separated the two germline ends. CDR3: CASSLLGLEQFF. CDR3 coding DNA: TGTGCCAGCAGTTTACTAGGACTTGAGCAGTTCTTC.

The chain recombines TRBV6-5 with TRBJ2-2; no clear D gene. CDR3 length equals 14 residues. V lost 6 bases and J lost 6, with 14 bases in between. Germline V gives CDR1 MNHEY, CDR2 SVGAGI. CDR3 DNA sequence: TGTGCCAGCAGGGTTCCTGCGGTGGCCGGGGAGCTGTTTTTT. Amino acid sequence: CASRVPAVAGELFF.

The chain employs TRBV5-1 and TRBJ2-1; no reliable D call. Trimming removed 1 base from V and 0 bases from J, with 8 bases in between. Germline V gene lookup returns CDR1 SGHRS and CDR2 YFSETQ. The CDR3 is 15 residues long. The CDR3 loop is CASSLSSSSYNEQFF. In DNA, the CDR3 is TGCGCCAGCAGCTTGTCTTCTAGCTCCTACAATGAGCAGTTCTTC. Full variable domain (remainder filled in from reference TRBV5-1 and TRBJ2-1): KAGVTQTPRYLIKTRGQQVTLSCSPISGHRSVSWYQQTPGQGLQFLFEYFSETQRNKGNFPGRFSGRQFSNSRSEMNVSTLELGDSALYLCASSLSSSSYNEQFFGPGTRLTVL.

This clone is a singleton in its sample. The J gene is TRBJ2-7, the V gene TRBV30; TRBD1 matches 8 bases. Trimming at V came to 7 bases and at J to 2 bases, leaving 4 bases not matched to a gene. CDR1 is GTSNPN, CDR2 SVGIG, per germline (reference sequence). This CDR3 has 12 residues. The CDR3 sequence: CASDRAAYEQYF. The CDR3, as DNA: TGTGCCTCGGACAGGGCAGCCTACGAGCAGTACTTC. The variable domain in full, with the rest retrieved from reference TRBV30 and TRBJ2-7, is SQTIHQWPATLVQPVGSPLSLECTVEGTSNPNLYWYRQAAGRGLQLLFYSVGIGQISSEVPQNLSASRPQDRQFILSSKKLLLSDSGFYLCASDRAAYEQYFGPGTRLTVT.